The clone carrying this T cell receptor beta chain was observed a single time. What it recognizes is unknown. Reverse transcription of about 0.5 to 1 ug RNA was carried out with random hexamers. MiXCR, run by TCRdb on the immunoSEQ multiplex PCR reads, gives a single entry per CDR3 protein. The table lists over 120,000 distinct CDR3 sequences, around 93% of them singletons. The sample comes from a study of CD8 T cells in Susac syndrome. Study-level results: Clonal expansion was not seen in any Susac syndrome CD4+ T cell repertoire. The study recognized that its TCR sequencing and HLA analysis covered a relatively small number of individuals.

Material: CD4+ T cells from PBMCs. The sequence was collected from a human donor with Susac syndrome.

The CDR3 DNA follows: TGTGCCAGCAGCATATCAGCGGGAGGGCACAATGAGCAGTTCTTC. Translated, it gives CASSISAGGHNEQFF. The chain is built from TRBV9 and TRBJ2-1; 10 positions match TRBD2. V was pared by 4 bases and J by 5 bases, with 6 bases of the junction left unmatched. There are 15 residues in the CDR3. CDR1 SGDLS and CDR2 YYNGEE come from the germline V gene.